Shown below are 6 T cell receptor beta chains from a single sample sequenced in a study of regulatory T cells in long-lasting Graves disease. The time point: persistent/refractory GD, antithyroid drugs over 5 years with positive TRAb. From RNA extracted from PBMCs, the TCR library was made. Combining iRepertoire HTBI primers with Arm-PCR of CDR3 regions, the authors built TCR beta libraries. TCRdb reprocessed the multiplex PCR reads via MiXCR and lists one record per CDR3 protein. This table holds a few hundred thousand distinct CDR3 sequences, roughly 24% found once. The material sequenced was peripheral blood mononuclear cells (PBMCs), taken when the disease was refractory, from a patient treated with antithyroid drugs. These receptors were taken from a woman aged 35 to 49 with Graves disease.

Turning to this clonotype: A read error may explain this, as a much larger clone is one base away. The chain has TRBV10-3 and TRBJ1-6; a possible D gene is TRBD1 (6 bases). CDR1 and CDR2 from the germline V gene are ENHRY and SYGVKD. The CDR3 has 12 amino acids. V was clipped by 8 bases and J by 13 bases, with 15 bases between them. The CDR3 here is CAIAVGHDPLHF. In nucleotides, the CDR3 is TGTGCCATCGCCGTGGGACACGATCCCCTCCACTTT.

This clonotype was counted a few times. The chain employs TRBV19 and TRBJ1-5; 7 bases agree with TRBD1. Germline V CDR1 and CDR2: LNHDA, SQIVND (reference sequence). The CDR3 has 16 amino acids. The trim removed 5 bases at V and 1 base at J, leaving 8 bases unmatched. The CDR3 DNA is TGTGCCAGTAGTGGAAGACAGGGTTTCAGCAATCAGCCCCAGCATTTT. It codes for CASSGRQGFSNQPQHF.

The chain uses TRBV20-1 and TRBJ1-5; D not resolved. Germline V gene data show CDR1 as DFQATT and CDR2 as SNEGSKA (reference sequence). This CDR3 contains 14 residues. Trimming left V 6 bases short and J 2 bases short, with 14 bases between. CDR3 amino acids: CSAGSRGGNQPQHF. CDR3 DNA sequence: TGCAGTGCAGGATCCCGGGGAGGCAATCAGCCCCAGCATTTT.

Comments on this clonotype: A much larger clone differs from this one at a single base, so this may be a read error. The CDR3 loop is CSSRTLRNTGELFF. The DNA of the CDR3 is TGCAGTTCCAGGACCCTAAGGAACACCGGGGAGCTGTTTTTT. This chain connects TRBV20-1 to TRBJ2-2; the D is unclear. This CDR3 is built from 14 residues. Trimming shortened V by 8 bases and J by 1 base, and 14 bases separated the two germline ends. Germline-derived CDR1 and CDR2 are DFQATT and SNEGSKA (reference sequence).

This clonotype has a handful of counts. J is TRBJ2-2 and V is TRBV27; 10 bases line up with TRBD1. This CDR3 is built from 17 residues. J gave up 4 bases and V 6 bases, and 11 bases lay outside the gene matches. In germline, CDR1 is MNHEY, CDR2 SMNVEV (reference sequence). The CDR3 here is CASREKTGGISTGELFF. The CDR3 DNA reads as TGTGCCAGCAGAGAAAAGACAGGGGGCATTAGCACCGGGGAGCTGTTTTTT.

This clonotype came up a few times. V is TRBV19 and J is TRBJ2-4; a possible D gene is TRBD1 (6 bases). The J call may be wrong; the DNA end is better matched by TRBJ2-5. This CDR3 is 14 amino acids long. Germline V gene sequence: CDR1 LNHDA, CDR2 SQIVND (reference sequence). The CDR3: CASSIWGPQETQYF. CDR3 in DNA: TGTGCCAGTAGTATTTGGGGGCCCCAAGAGACCCAGTACTTC.